Included here is one TCR beta chain sequence, with context. The record originates from a study of blood T cell repertoires in COVID-19. Assay used: immunoSEQ multiplex PCR; TCRdb lists only in-frame clones, some missing. The sample has tens of thousands of clones; 78% are singletons. The CDR3 contains 20 residues. Trimming removed 7 bases from V and 2 bases from J, with 29 bases in between. The germline CDR1 and CDR2 sequences are MDHEN and SYDVKM. The V gene is TRBV28, the J gene TRBJ1-4, with D maybe TRBD1 (6 bases). The sample was peripheral blood. The TCR originated in a human donor in a cohort sampled during active COVID-19. Written as DNA, the CDR3 is TGTGCCAGCACTAAACCTCGATACGGACAGATTCTTCCCACTAATGAAAAACTGTTTTTT. This gives the protein CASTKPRYGQILPTNEKLFF.